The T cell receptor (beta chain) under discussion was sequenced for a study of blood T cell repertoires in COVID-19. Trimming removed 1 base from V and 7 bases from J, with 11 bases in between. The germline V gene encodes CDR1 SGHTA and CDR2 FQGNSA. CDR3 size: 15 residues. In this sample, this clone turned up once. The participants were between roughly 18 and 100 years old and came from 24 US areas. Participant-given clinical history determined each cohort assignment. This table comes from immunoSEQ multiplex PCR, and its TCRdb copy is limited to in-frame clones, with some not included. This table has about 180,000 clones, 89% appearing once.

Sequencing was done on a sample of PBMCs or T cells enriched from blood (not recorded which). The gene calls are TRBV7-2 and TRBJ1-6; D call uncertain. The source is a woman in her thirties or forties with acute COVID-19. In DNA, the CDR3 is TGTGCCAGCAGCTTAGATCCAGGACTAAATTCACCCCTCCACTTT. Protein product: CASSLDPGLNSPLHF.